This T cell receptor (beta chain) was identified in a study of blood T cell repertoires in COVID-19. Study-wide background: COVID-19 samples, acute and convalescent, were from the United States, Italy and Spain. From T cells, B-cell-depleted T cells, or PBMCs came the material, which was cDNA or gDNA.

This clone is a singleton in its sample. The CDR3 sequence is 14 residues long. Germline CDR1 is LGHNT and CDR2 is FRNRAP. The junction had 2 bases not matched to a gene; V was cut back by 4 bases and J by 5 bases. Per the authors' pipeline: Reference gene primer amplification gave estimated nucleated cell counts. TCRdb's copy holds only in-frame clones and misses some; the assay was immunoSEQ multiplex PCR. V, J and clone size were drawn from that table, and D and trimming were deduced from the DNA. The sample shows 120,000 or so clones, 75% to 90% of them seen only once. The sequence came from a woman in her 70s with acute or convalescent COVID-19. Sequencing was carried out using peripheral blood. The chain is built from TRBV12-5 and TRBJ1-5; 10 nucleotides agree with TRBD1. The CDR3 sequence: CASGSDRGHQPQHF. The CDR3 region has the DNA TGTGCTAGTGGTTCAGACAGGGGGCATCAGCCCCAGCATTTT.